This is a list of T cell receptor beta chains from one sample in a study of early T cells in non-severe SARS-CoV-2 infection. TCRdb re-analysed the 5' RACE reads in MiXCR, keeping a single row per CDR3 protein. The sample shows under 85,000 distinct CDR3 sequences, less than 15% of them seen only once. The sequencing sample was made of whole blood. The origin of the receptors is an adult who was a healthcare worker with PCR-confirmed SARS-CoV-2 infection or an uninfected control (not recorded which). Each CDR3 is given with its conserved first and last residue. D genes are given only for firm matches. A clone size is listed for some rows: how often the clone was seen (once, few, many), or a class if it is expanded.

>16|TRBV9|NA|TRBJ2-2|NA
CASSVGQGKGTGELFF
TGTGCCAGCAGCGTAGGGCAGGGCAAGGGAACCGGGGAGCTGTTTTTT
>14|TRBV29-1|NA|TRBJ1-1|NA
CSVGGGYGDTEAFF
TGCAGCGTTGGAGGAGGGTATGGGGACACTGAAGCTTTCTTT
>13|TRBV2|many|TRBJ1-4|NA
CASSNTGSAKLFF
TGTGCCAGCAGCAACACAGGGAGTGCAAAACTGTTTTTT
>14|TRBV12-3/TRBV12-4|few|TRBJ2-7|NA
CASSIAGTAYEQYF
TGTGCCAGCAGCATCGCAGGGACCGCCTACGAGCAGTACTTC
>13|TRBV5-6|many|TRBJ1-1|NA
CASSLISGPEAFF
TGTGCCAGCAGCTTGATATCCGGCCCTGAAGCTTTCTTT
>15|TRBV18|many|TRBJ1-1|TRBD1
CASSPGLDRKTEAFF
TGTGCCAGCTCACCGGGGTTGGACAGGAAGACTGAAGCTTTCTTT
>13|TRBV11-2|many|TRBJ1-3|NA
CASSLRALDTIYF
TGTGCCAGCAGCCTGCGGGCGTTGGACACCATATATTTT
>15|TRBV19|few|TRBJ2-1|TRBD2
CASSVVAGGRDEQFF
TGTGCCAGTAGTGTAGTAGCGGGGGGCCGAGATGAGCAGTTCTTC
>11|TRBV10-3|NA|TRBJ2-5|TRBD2
CATASGETQYF
TGTGCCACGGCTAGCGGAGAGACCCAGTACTTC
>15|TRBV11-2|many|TRBJ1-2|NA
CASSLGPRPPYGYTF
TGTGCCAGCAGCTTAGGGCCCAGACCTCCATATGGCTACACCTTC
>16|TRBV20-1|NA|TRBJ2-3|TRBD2
CSARVIAGGRGDTQYF
TGCAGTGCTAGAGTCATAGCGGGGGGGCGTGGAGATACGCAGTATTTT
>15|TRBV20-1|few|TRBJ2-6|TRBD1
CSARTGGEGANVLTF
TGCAGTGCTAGAACAGGGGGCGAAGGGGCCAACGTCCTGACTTTC
>15|TRBV12-5|few|TRBJ1-2|NA
CASGLVLRVGSGYTF
TGTGCTAGTGGTTTGGTACTGAGGGTAGGTTCTGGCTACACCTTC
>12|TRBV6-2/TRBV6-3|NA|TRBJ2-1|NA
CASRVGETGEFF
TGTGCCAGCAGGGTAGGGGAGACCGGGGAGTTCTTC
>14|TRBV29-1|NA|TRBJ2-7|TRBD1
CSVGRGQGATEQYF
TGCAGCGTGGGAAGAGGACAGGGGGCGACCGAGCAGTACTTC
>14|TRBV6-5|many|TRBJ2-1|TRBD2
CASSIGLAVVEQFF
TGTGCCAGCAGCATCGGACTAGCAGTTGTGGAGCAGTTCTTC
>16|TRBV18|many|TRBJ2-4|TRBD2
CASSALAGDTKNIQYF
TGTGCCAGCTCAGCGCTAGCGGGGGATACCAAAAACATTCAGTACTTC
>9|TRBV29-1|NA|TRBJ2-1|NA
CSVGGEQFF
TGCAGCGTTGGGGGGGAGCAGTTCTTC